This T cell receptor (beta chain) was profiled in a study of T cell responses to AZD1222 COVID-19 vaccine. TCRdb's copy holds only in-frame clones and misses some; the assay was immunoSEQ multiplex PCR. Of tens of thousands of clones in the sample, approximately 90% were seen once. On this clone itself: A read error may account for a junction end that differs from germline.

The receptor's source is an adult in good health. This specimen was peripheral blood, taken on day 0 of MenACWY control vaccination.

For the CDR3, the DNA is TGTGCCAGCAGTGTCTCCCGGCCGAGACGCTCAGAGACGCAGTATTTT. Translating it yields CASSVSRPRRSETQYF. The chain joins TRBV27 to TRBJ2-3, with unresolved D. The CDR3 has 16 residues. Germline CDR1 and CDR2: MNHEY and SMNVEV (reference sequence).